This T cell receptor (beta chain) derives from a study of metastatic and nonmetastatic thyroid tumors. Study context: Malignant thyroid and benign thyroid patients provided blood and tumor or nodule tissue whose repertoires were compared. Findings of the study overall: According to reports, the diversity of TCR beta was significantly higher in malignant thyroid tumors than in benign nodules, and this held in both blood and tumor samples.

The V gene lost 1 base and the J gene lost 0 bases, with 7 bases spanning the gap. Germline CDR1 MNHNS, CDR2 SASEGT. This CDR3 is 15 amino acids long. This clone was found many times. As yet, its antigen is unknown. The authors' processing: CDR3 was compared across clinicopathological groups, and the resulting differences were used to build a distant-metastasis classifier for papillary thyroid cancer. TCRdb re-processed the PCR reads through MiXCR. It is TCRdb's table, rather than the study itself, that gives the V and J calls and clone size. The sample holds roughly 83,000 clones, under 15% seen once. Thyroid surgery was preceded by no treatment in any patient.

This clonotype originated in a female donor with papillary thyroid cancer or a benign thyroid nodule (not recorded which). Some clones in this sample may be carry-over from other donors' samples. J is TRBJ2-1 and V is TRBV6-1, with D uncertain. Sequenced input: blood. CDR3 DNA sequence: TGTGCCAGCAGTGAAGTGCTACGCTCCTACAATGAGCAGTTCTTC. Its protein product is CASSEVLRSYNEQFF.